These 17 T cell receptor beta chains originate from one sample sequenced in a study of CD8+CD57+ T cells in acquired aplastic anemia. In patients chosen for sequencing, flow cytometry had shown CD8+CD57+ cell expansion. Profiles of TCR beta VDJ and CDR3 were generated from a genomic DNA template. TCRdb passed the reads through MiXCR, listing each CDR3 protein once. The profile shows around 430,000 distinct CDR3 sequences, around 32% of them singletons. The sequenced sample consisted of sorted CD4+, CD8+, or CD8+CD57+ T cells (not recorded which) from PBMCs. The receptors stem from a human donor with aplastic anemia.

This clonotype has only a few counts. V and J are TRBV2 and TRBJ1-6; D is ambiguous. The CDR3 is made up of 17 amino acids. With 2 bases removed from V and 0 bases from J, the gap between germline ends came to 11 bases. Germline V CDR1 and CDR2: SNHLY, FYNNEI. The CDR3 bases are TGTGCCAGCAGTGAAAGACTCAGTAGCTCCTATAATTCACCCCTCCACTTT. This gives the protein CASSERLSSSYNSPLHF.

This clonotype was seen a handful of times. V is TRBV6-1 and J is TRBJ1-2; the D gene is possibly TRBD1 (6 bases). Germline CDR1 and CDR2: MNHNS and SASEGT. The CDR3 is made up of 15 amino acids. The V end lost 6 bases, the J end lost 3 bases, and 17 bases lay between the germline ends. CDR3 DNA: TGTGCCAGCAGACCCTTACCGGGGGGGCACTATGGCTACACCTTC. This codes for CASRPLPGGHYGYTF.

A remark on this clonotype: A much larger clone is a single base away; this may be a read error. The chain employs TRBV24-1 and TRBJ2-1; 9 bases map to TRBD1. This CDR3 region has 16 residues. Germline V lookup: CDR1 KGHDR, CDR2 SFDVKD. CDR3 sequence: CAASDRRDRVDNEQFF. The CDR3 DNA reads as TGTGCCGCCAGTGACCGCCGGGACAGGGTTGACAATGAGCAGTTCTTC.

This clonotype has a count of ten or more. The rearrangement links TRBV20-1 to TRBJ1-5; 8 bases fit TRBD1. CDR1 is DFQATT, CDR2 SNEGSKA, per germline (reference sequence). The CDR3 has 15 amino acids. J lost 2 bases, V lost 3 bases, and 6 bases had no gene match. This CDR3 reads CSARAMTGGNQPQHF. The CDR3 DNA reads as TGCAGTGCTAGGGCGATGACAGGGGGCAATCAGCCCCAGCATTTT.

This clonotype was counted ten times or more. CDR3 sequence (DNA): TGCAGCGTTGAACTGCGCCTCCAGGGGGCTGAAGCTTTCTTT. Amino acid sequence: CSVELRLQGAEAFF. This chain uses TRBV29-1 with TRBJ1-1, with 7 bases that match TRBD1. CDR3 length: 14 residues. The V gene's germline CDR1 is SQVTM and CDR2 ANQGSEA. Trimming removed 2 bases from V and 6 bases from J; junction bases left unmatched: 9.

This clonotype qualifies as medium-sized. CDR3 in DNA: TGTGCCAGTAGTATCCCAGGGGTGGTGGAGCAGTACTTC. Its translation is CASSIPGVVEQYF. The chain couples TRBV19 to TRBJ2-7; possible D gene TRBD1, 6 bases. Trimming pared 3 bases from V and 7 bases from J, leaving 13 bases between. CDR1 is LNHDA and CDR2 is SQIVND in the germline V gene (reference sequence). The length of the CDR3 is 13 residues.

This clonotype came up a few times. The CDR3 loop reads CASSYSPGQGQPQHF. The CDR3 coding sequence is TGTGCCAGCAGTTACTCCCCGGGACAGGGGCAGCCCCAGCATTTT. This chain connects TRBV6-6 to TRBJ1-5; 10 nucleotides agree with TRBD1. The V gene end was trimmed by 0 bases and the J gene end by 7 bases; junction bases not matched to a gene: 3. Germline V gene data show CDR1 as MNHNY and CDR2 as SVGAGI (reference sequence). The CDR3 contains 15 residues.

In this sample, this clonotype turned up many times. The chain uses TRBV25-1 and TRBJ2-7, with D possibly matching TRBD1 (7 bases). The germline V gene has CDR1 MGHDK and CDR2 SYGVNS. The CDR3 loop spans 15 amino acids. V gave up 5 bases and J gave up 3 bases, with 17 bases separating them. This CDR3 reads CASSRHRGGIYEQYF. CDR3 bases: TGTGCCAGCAGTCGGCACAGGGGAGGTATCTACGAGCAGTACTTC.

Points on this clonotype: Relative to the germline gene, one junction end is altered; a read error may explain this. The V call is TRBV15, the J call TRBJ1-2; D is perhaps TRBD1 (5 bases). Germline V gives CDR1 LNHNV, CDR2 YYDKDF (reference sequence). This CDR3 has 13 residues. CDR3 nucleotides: TGTGCCATCAGCGGAGATAGGGGAGACGGCTACACCTTC. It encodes CAISGDRGDGYTF.

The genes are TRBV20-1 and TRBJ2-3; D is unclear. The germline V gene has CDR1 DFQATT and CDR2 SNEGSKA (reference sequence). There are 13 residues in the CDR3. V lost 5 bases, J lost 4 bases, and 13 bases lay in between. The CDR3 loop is CSALAANSDTQYF. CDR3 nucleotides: TGCAGTGCTCTCGCGGCGAACTCAGATACGCAGTATTTT.

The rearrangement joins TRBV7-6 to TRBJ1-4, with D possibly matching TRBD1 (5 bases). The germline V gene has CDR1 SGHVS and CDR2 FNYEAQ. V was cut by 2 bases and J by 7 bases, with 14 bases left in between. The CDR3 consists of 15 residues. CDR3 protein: CASSLSGRESEKLFF. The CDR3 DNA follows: TGTGCCAGCAGCTTATCTGGCAGGGAGAGTGAAAAACTGTTTTTT.

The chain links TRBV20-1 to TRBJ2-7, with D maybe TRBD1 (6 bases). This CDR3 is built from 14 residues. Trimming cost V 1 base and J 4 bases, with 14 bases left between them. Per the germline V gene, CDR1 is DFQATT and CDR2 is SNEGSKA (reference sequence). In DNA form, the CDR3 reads TGCAGTGCTAGAGGGGTCAGGGGTCCGTACGAGCAGTACTTC. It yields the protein CSARGVRGPYEQYF.

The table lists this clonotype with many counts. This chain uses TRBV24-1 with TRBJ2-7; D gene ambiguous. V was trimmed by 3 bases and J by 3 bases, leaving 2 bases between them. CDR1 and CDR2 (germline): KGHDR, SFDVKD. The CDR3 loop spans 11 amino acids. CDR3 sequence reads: CATSDLYEQYF. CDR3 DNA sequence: TGTGCCACCAGTGATCTCTACGAGCAGTACTTC.

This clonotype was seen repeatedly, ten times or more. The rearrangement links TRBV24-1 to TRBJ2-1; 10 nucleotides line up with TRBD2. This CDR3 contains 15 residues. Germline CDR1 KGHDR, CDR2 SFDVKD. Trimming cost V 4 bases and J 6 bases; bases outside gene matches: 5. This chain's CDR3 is CATSDVSGRANEQFF. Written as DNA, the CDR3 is TGTGCCACCAGTGACGTCAGCGGGAGGGCCAATGAGCAGTTCTTC.

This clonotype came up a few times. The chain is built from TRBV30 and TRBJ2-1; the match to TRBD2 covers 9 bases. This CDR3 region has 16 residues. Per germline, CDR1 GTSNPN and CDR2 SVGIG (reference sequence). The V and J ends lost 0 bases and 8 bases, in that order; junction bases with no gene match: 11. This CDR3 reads CAWSVLGAGGPHEQFF. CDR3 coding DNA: TGTGCCTGGAGTGTACTCGGCGCGGGGGGGCCCCATGAGCAGTTCTTC.

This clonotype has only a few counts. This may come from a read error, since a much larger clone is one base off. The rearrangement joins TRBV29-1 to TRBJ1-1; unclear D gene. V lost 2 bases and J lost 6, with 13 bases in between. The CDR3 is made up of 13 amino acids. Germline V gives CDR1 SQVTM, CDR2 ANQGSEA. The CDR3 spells CSVESGSQSEAFF. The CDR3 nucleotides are TGCAGCGTTGAATCTGGATCTCAATCTGAAGCTTTCTTT.

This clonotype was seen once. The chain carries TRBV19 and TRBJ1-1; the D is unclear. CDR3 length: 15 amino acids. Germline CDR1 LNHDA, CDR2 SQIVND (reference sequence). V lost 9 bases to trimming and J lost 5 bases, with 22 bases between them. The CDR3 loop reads CASSPAGLSRTEAFF. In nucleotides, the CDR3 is TGTGCCAGCAGCCCCGCCGGACTCTCCCGGACTGAAGCTTTCTTT.